A single sample is the source of the 22 T cell receptor beta chains below, sequenced in a study of radiotherapy plus CTLA-4 blockade in lung cancer. Clones were sequenced by immunoSEQ multiplex PCR, and TCRdb holds only the in-frame ones, with some missing. In the table there are approximately 40,000 clones, over 55% of which are singletons. The sample was peripheral blood, taken from a patient treated with radiotherapy plus ipilimumab. The receptors here all came from a human donor with non-small cell lung cancer who had stable disease on radiotherapy plus ipilimumab.

The chain uses TRBV4-2 and TRBJ1-1; TRBD1 is a possible D gene (5 bases). Trimming removed 4 bases at V and 6 bases at J, with 12 bases between. This CDR3 has 13 residues. Germline V lookup: CDR1 LGHNA, CDR2 YNFKEQ. The chain's CDR3 is CASSPQQGSEAFF. In nucleotides, the CDR3 is TGTGCCAGCAGCCCCCAGCAGGGTTCTGAAGCTTTCTTT.

J is TRBJ2-3 and V is TRBV5-1; 8 positions agree with TRBD1. Germline trimming cut 0 bases from V and 4 bases from J; bases unmatched to any gene: 4. The CDR3 has 15 residues. The germline gives CDR1 SGHRS, CDR2 YFSETQ. CDR3 in DNA: TGCGCCAGCAGCTTGGGAGGACAGGGCCCAGATACGCAGTATTTT. It specifies CASSLGGQGPDTQYF. The variable domain in full, completed from reference TRBV5-1 and TRBJ2-3, reads KAGVTQTPRYLIKTRGQQVTLSCSPISGHRSVSWYQQTPGQGLQFLFEYFSETQRNKGNFPGRFSGRQFSNSRSEMNVSTLELGDSALYLCASSLGGQGPDTQYFGPGTRLTVL.

This clone was counted a few times. J is TRBJ2-1 and V is TRBV5-6; D possibly corresponds to TRBD1 (5 bases). Per the germline V gene, CDR1 is SGHDT and CDR2 is YYEEEE. The CDR3 contains 16 residues. V lost 4 bases, J lost 3 bases, and 17 bases lay in between. The CDR3 here is CASSHSPSRDYNEQFF. DNA for the CDR3: TGTGCCAGCAGCCATTCTCCGAGCAGGGACTACAATGAGCAGTTCTTC.

This chain links TRBV18 with TRBJ2-5; TRBD2 agrees at 9 bases. The trim removed 6 bases at V and 2 bases at J, leaving 4 bases unmatched. This CDR3 has 14 residues. The germline gives CDR1 KGHSH, CDR2 LQKENI. The CDR3 loop is CASSRTSGQETQYF. DNA for the CDR3: TGTGCCAGCTCCCGAACTAGCGGGCAAGAGACCCAGTACTTC.

The chain couples TRBV11-1 to TRBJ2-5, with no clear D. Between the trimmed V and J ends, which lost 5 bases and 6 bases, there was a span of 19 bases. CDR3 length equals 15 residues. Germline loops: CDR1 SGHAT, CDR2 FQDESV (reference sequence). CDR3 sequence: CASSRMVQSIKTQYF. CDR3 coding DNA: TGTGCCAGCAGCCGAATGGTACAGTCAATAAAGACCCAGTACTTC.

Here the CDR3 DNA reads TGTGCCAGCAGCTTCTCAGGGGGCGCAGATACGCAGTATTTT. This sequence encodes CASSFSGGADTQYF. This chain links TRBV5-6 with TRBJ2-3; TRBD1 matches 8 bases. Germline V gives CDR1 SGHDT, CDR2 YYEEEE. V gave up 2 bases and J gave up 4 bases; unmatched junction bases: 3. The CDR3 has 14 residues.

Comments on this clone: Distinct nucleotide sequences in the sample also encode this CDR3. The CDR3, as DNA: TGTGCCAGCAGCACCCGGACAGGGAATCTAAATGAGCAGTTCTTC. Its protein is CASSTRTGNLNEQFF. V is TRBV5-4 and J is TRBJ2-1; TRBD1 matches at 8 bases. V dropped 4 bases and J dropped 7; count of bases not matched to a gene: 10. CDR3 length: 15 residues. Germline loops: CDR1 SGHNT, CDR2 YYREEE (reference sequence).

V is TRBV6-1 and J is TRBJ2-1; D possibly corresponds to TRBD2 (6 bases). Deletions cut 4 bases from V and 9 bases from J, with 13 bases between. CDR3 length: 13 amino acids. From germline, CDR1 is MNHNS and CDR2 SASEGT. CDR3 in DNA: TGTGCCAGCAGTGGGGAGGCGGGCGGTGAGCAGTTCTTC. Protein product: CASSGEAGGEQFF.

The V call is TRBV19, the J call TRBJ1-5; 7 bases line up with TRBD1. The V and J ends lost 3 bases and 6 bases, in that order; junction bases with no gene match: 5. This CDR3 comprises 14 residues. The V gene's germline CDR1 is LNHDA and CDR2 SQIVND (reference sequence). The CDR3 spells CASSITGVAQPQHF. In DNA, the CDR3 is TGTGCCAGTAGTATTACAGGGGTAGCTCAGCCCCAGCATTTT.

The rearrangement joins TRBV23-1 to TRBJ1-6; the D gene is possibly TRBD1 (6 bases). TRBV23-1 is marked as an open reading frame, function uncertain. CDR3 length: 18 amino acids. Trimming removed 0 bases at V and 7 bases at J, with 19 bases between. CDR3 region: CASSQSGRQGQNNSPLHF. CDR3 in DNA: TGCGCCAGCAGTCAATCGGGGCGCCAGGGGCAAAACAATTCACCCCTCCACTTT.

This chain uses TRBV16 with TRBJ2-1; 7 positions agree with TRBD2. Per the germline V gene, CDR1 is KGHSY and CDR2 is FQNENV. Trimming cost V 1 base and J 12 bases; bases outside gene matches: 3. The CDR3 contains 12 residues. The CDR3 nucleotides read TGTGCCAGCAGCCAATTCCGCGGGGGGCAGTTCTTC. It codes for CASSQFRGGQFF.

The chain is built from TRBV5-6 and TRBJ2-5, with 7 bases identical to TRBD2. The CDR3 has 17 residues. The J segment lost 0 bases and the V segment lost 1 base, leaving 9 bases of the junction unmatched. The V gene's germline CDR1 is SGHDT and CDR2 YYEEEE. The CDR3 loop is CASSLPAGGRNQETQYF. CDR3 DNA: TGTGCCAGCAGCTTGCCGGCCGGGGGGAGAAACCAAGAGACCCAGTACTTC. The full variable domain, completed using reference TRBV5-6 and TRBJ2-5, is DAGVTQSPTHLIKTRGQQVTLRCSPKSGHDTVSWYQQALGQGPQFIFQYYEEEERQRGNFPDRFSGHQFPNYSSELNVNALLLGDSALYLCASSLPAGGRNQETQYFGPGTRLLVL.

Only a few counts were recorded for this clone. V is TRBV28 and J is TRBJ2-7, with D possibly being TRBD1 (5 bases). Germline V gives CDR1 MDHEN, CDR2 SYDVKM. The germline V and J ends were trimmed by 7 bases and 3 bases, with 10 bases remaining between them. The CDR3 has 12 residues. CDR3 in amino acids: CASTRQSYEQYF. CDR3 nucleotide sequence: TGTGCCAGCACCAGACAGAGCTACGAGCAGTACTTC.

This clone was seen a few times. This CDR3 is CAWSRGSHTEAFF. CDR3 coding DNA: TGTGCCTGGAGTCGGGGAAGCCACACTGAAGCTTTCTTT. The rearrangement uses TRBV30 and TRBJ1-1; D not resolved. Trimming removed 2 bases at V and 3 bases at J, with 10 bases between. Germline V gene sequence: CDR1 GTSNPN, CDR2 SVGIG (reference sequence). The CDR3 runs 13 residues.

This chain uses TRBV11-1 with TRBJ2-1; tentatively, D is TRBD2 (6 bases). Germline V gene sequence: CDR1 SGHAT, CDR2 FQDESV (reference sequence). The CDR3 runs to 18 residues. V was trimmed by 5 bases and J by 1 base, leaving 21 bases between them. The CDR3 loop reads CASSPSRPGRGSYNEQFF. The DNA of the CDR3 is TGTGCCAGCAGCCCCTCCCGTCCAGGGCGGGGTTCCTACAATGAGCAGTTCTTC.

The chain uses TRBV18 and TRBJ2-7, with TRBD1 as a possible D gene (6 bases). The CDR3 length is 14 residues. V gave up 3 bases and J gave up 5 bases, with 14 bases separating them. CDR1 and CDR2 (germline): KGHSH, LQKENI. The CDR3 sequence is CASSPGAGENEQYF. Written as DNA, the CDR3 is TGTGCCAGCTCACCGGGGGCAGGGGAAAACGAGCAGTACTTC. Looking up the rest from reference TRBV18 and TRBJ2-7 gives the full variable domain: NAGVMQNPRHLVRRRGQEARLRCSPMKGHSHVYWYRQLPEEGLKFMVYLQKENIIDESGMPKERFSAEFPKEGPSILRIQQVVRGDSAAYFCASSPGAGENEQYFGPGTRLTVT.

The sample holds one count of this clone. The rearrangement links TRBV2 to TRBJ2-2, with a possible D match to TRBD1 (6 bases). Trimming took 10 bases from V and 2 from J, leaving 17 bases between them. Looked up from germline, CDR1 is SNHLY and CDR2 is FYNNEI. The CDR3 extends over 15 amino acids. In DNA, the CDR3 is TGTGCCACCGCCCTCGGGACAACAAACACCGGGGAGCTGTTTTTT. Its protein product is CATALGTTNTGELFF. Using reference TRBV2 and TRBJ2-2 for the parts outside the CDR3, the full variable domain is EPEVTQTPSHQVTQMGQEVILRCVPISNHLYFYWYRQILGQKVEFLVSFYNNEISEKSEIFDDQFSVERPDGSNFTLKIRSTKLEDSAMYFCATALGTTNTGELFFGEGSRLTVL.

The chain joins TRBV6-5 to TRBJ1-1; D is uncertain. The CDR3 covers 11 residues. The V and J ends lost 9 bases and 0 bases respectively, with 5 bases between them. Germline CDR1 is MNHEY and CDR2 is SVGAGI. The CDR3 region is CASQMNTEAFF. CDR3 bases: TGTGCCAGTCAGATGAACACTGAAGCTTTCTTT.

The table lists this clone with a count of one. This chain connects TRBV5-1 to TRBJ2-1; the match to TRBD2 covers 10 bases. V lost 3 bases to trimming and J lost 3 bases; unmatched junction nucleotides: 3. The CDR3 is made up of 15 amino acids. Germline CDR1 SGHRS, CDR2 YFSETQ. DNA for the CDR3: TGCGCCAGCAGCTCCTCTAGCGGGGGCTACAATGAGCAGTTCTTC. This encodes CASSSSSGGYNEQFF.

The genes are TRBV7-9 and TRBJ1-1, with D maybe TRBD1 (5 bases). This CDR3 comprises 17 residues. V was shortened by 2 bases and J by 6 bases, with 22 bases between the two germline ends. Germline V gives CDR1 SEHNR, CDR2 FQNEAQ (reference sequence). The CDR3 loop is CASSLKFRVDRGPEAFF. DNA for the CDR3: TGTGCCAGCAGCTTAAAGTTTCGAGTGGATAGGGGTCCTGAAGCTTTCTTT.

The V gene is TRBV30, the J gene TRBJ1-1, with unresolved D. Deletions cut 7 bases from V and 6 bases from J, with 24 bases between. The CDR3 runs 15 residues. Germline V gene lookup returns CDR1 GTSNPN and CDR2 SVGIG (reference sequence). Here the CDR3 DNA reads TGTGCCTTTCGAGCGGGGAGTATCGTTGGGGCTGAAGCTTTCTTT. Its protein is CAFRAGSIVGAEAFF.

The chain joins TRBV2 to TRBJ2-4; 8 positions match TRBD1. The V gene end was trimmed by 7 bases and the J gene end by 4 bases; junction bases not matched to a gene: 6. This CDR3 comprises 14 residues. Germline V gene data show CDR1 as SNHLY and CDR2 as FYNNEI. CDR3 in amino acids: CASTLWTGKNIQYF. In DNA, the CDR3 is TGTGCCAGCACCCTATGGACAGGGAAAAACATTCAGTACTTC.